This T cell receptor (beta chain) was observed in a study of CD8+ T cells in alopecia areata. CDR3 length equals 15 residues. Germline assignment: CDR1 MNHNS and CDR2 SASEGT. Trimming cost V 3 bases and J 4 bases; bases outside gene matches: 6. TCR sequencing used cDNA made by reverse transcription of extracted RNA. Using immunoSEQ multiplex PCR, the repertoire was profiled, and TCRdb retains in-frame clones only, with some absent. The repertoire holds about 130,000 clones, approximately 58% seen once, with 4.5% to 5.5% in the top ten. The chain uses TRBV6-1 and TRBJ2-5, with 9 bases lining up with TRBD1. The sequence derives from a human donor with alopecia areata. Material: CD4+ T cells sorted from blood, obtained at week 0. CDR3 nucleotides: TGTGCCAGCAGTGATGCCGGGACAGGGCGAGAGACCCAGTACTTC. Residues: CASSDAGTGRETQYF.